This T cell receptor beta chain was sequenced in a study of cytomegalovirus exposure and HLA in healthy donors (dated 2017 in TCRdb). About the full investigation: According to a later analysis, one platform produced both the roughly 110 validation repertoires and the 550 to 800 repertoires of the first cohort. The aim of the study was to test whether cataloging public T cell receptors could identify signatures of past pathogen exposure. Besides the first cohort of 666 subjects, a separate validation cohort made up of over 100 different subjects was used. The study combined high-throughput TCR immunosequencing, statistical association of individual TCRs with disease status, and machine learning to predict cytomegalovirus infection status. The paper's findings and limits, for the study overall: A total of some 180 TCR beta chains were listed by the study as associated with cytomegalovirus. The authors suggested that the approach could potentially be extended to other disease states and immunological phenotypes. In a later analysis, TCRs clustered in the first cohort were found to also tend to co-occur in the roughly 120 validation repertoires, with over 90% of cluster scores above 0. A few of the identified cytomegalovirus-associated TCR beta chains were confirmed in vitro to be specific for cytomegalovirus antigens. The classifier was reported to diagnose cytomegalovirus status with high specificity and sensitivity in both the original and validation cohorts. A later analysis lacked HLA typing for the validation cohort, so it scored co-occurrence in that cohort across all 110 or so repertoires. Across donors, most TCR sequences were observed very rarely, whereas some public TCRs were present in many individuals.

The donors were included in the validation cohort of 130 or so subjects, a group kept apart from the roughly 610-subject first cohort. The germline V end is reduced by 3 bases and the J end by 5 bases; junction bases left unmatched: 7. The germline V gene encodes CDR1 SNHLY and CDR2 FYNNEI. The CDR3 runs 15 residues from the cysteine to the phenylalanine. Of the read, only the CDR3 DNA is kept; its 45 bases are in frame from base 1. Receptor amplification or capture employed the immunoSEQ multiplex PCR assay. Per the source publication's procedure: A statistical classification framework was developed to diagnose cytomegalovirus status using the catalog of TCR beta chain sequences. The table comes from immuneACCESS by way of TCRdb, which keeps in-frame sequences with V and J called. Part of the clones is missing from these tables; in studies checked, under half for an unresolved V gene and the rest for unknown reasons. V, J and clone size are those of that table, while D and trimming were read from the DNA. The sample data list about 150,000 clones, and roughly 90% of these were observed just once. Of the sample, about 0.7% falls within the top ten clones.

This clone was seen a single time. The antigen this receptor binds is unknown. Per-base quality was not reported, and no clone a single base away is much larger than it. The rearrangement joined TRBV2 to TRBJ1-5; 7 junctional bases match TRBD1. The sequence was obtained from a man younger than 35 in good health and CMV-seronegative. The sequenced sample was PBMCs. The CDR3: CASSDQQGWYQPQHF. The nucleotide sequence reads TGTGCCAGCAGTGACCAACAGGGGTGGTATCAGCCCCAGCATTTT. The entire variable domain, with the stretches around the CDR3 drawn from the reference TRBV2 and TRBJ1-5 proteins, is EPEVTQTPSHQVTQMGQEVILRCVPISNHLYFYWYRQILGQKVEFLVSFYNNEISEKSEIFDDQFSVERPDGSNFTLKIRSTKLEDSAMYFCASSDQQGWYQPQHFGDGTRLSIL.